This T cell receptor beta chain stems from a study of blood T cell repertoires in COVID-19. Study at large: Sites in the United States, Italy and Spain provided acute and convalescent COVID-19 samples.

TCRdb's table, derived via immunoSEQ multiplex PCR, lists solely in-frame clones and lacks some. Here the sample spans 72,000 or so clones, roughly 89% being singletons. Losses at the gene ends were 5 bases for V and 4 bases for J; bases not matched to a gene: 10. The V gene's germline CDR1 is MGHRA and CDR2 YSYEKL. The CDR3 covers 15 residues. The sequence came from a man aged 55 to 70 with acute or convalescent COVID-19. The J gene is TRBJ1-2, the V gene TRBV4-1; 7 nucleotides match TRBD1. Sample: peripheral blood. The CDR3 loop is CASSSRPGQIYGYTF. CDR3 coding DNA: TGCGCCAGCAGCTCTCGGCCGGGACAGATCTATGGCTACACCTTC.